Sequencing of this T cell receptor beta chain was carried out in a study of blood T cell repertoires in COVID-19. Study in general: COVID-19 samples, acute and convalescent, were from the United States, Italy and Spain. T cells, B-cell-depleted T cells, or PBMCs supplied cDNA or gDNA.

Original methodology: Estimated nucleated cell counts came from reference gene primer amplification. Assay: immunoSEQ multiplex PCR; the TCRdb copy retains only in-frame clones and omits some. For V, J and clone size, that table is used; D and trimming come from the DNA. The table includes more than 150,000 clones, 80% to 85% detected once. CDR3 length equals 15 residues. Trimming took 5 bases from V and 4 from J, leaving 14 bases between them. The V gene's germline CDR1 is LGHNA and CDR2 YNFKEQ. The specimen was peripheral blood. V gene TRBV4-2 combines with J gene TRBJ1-4; D not resolved. The source of this sequence is a man between 18 and 29 years old with active or convalescent COVID-19. The CDR3 DNA sequence: TGTGCCAGCAGCTACGTCAGTATGATTAATGAAAAACTGTTTTTT. It translates to CASSYVSMINEKLFF.